Below, 25 T cell receptor beta chains from the same sample are listed, as sequenced in a study of T cells in Graves' hyperthyroidism and ophthalmopathy. The TCR beta CDR3 regions underwent amplification using RNA transcripts as the source. The HTBI primer set drove a first-round RT-PCR of the TCR CDR3. TCRdb re-derived calls from the multiplex PCR reads in MiXCR, one entry per CDR3 protein. The sample records about 250,000 distinct CDR3 sequences, approximately 25% being singletons. Sequenced material: blood. All receptors derive from a woman aged 40-49 years with Graves' ophthalmopathy.

The chain links TRBV7-9 to TRBJ2-5; 7 bases line up with TRBD2. This CDR3 is built from 16 residues. V shed 6 bases and J 5 bases; nucleotides not matched to a gene: 15. The germline CDR1 and CDR2 sequences are SEHNR and FQNEAQ (reference sequence). In DNA, the CDR3 is TGTGCCAGCAGACTCAGCACGAGCGGGCGGGAGGAGACCCAGTACTTC. Residues: CASRLSTSGREETQYF. The variable domain in full, with the rest retrieved from reference TRBV7-9 and TRBJ2-5, is DTGVSQNPRHKITKRGQNVTFRCDPISEHNRLYWYRQTLGQGPEFLTYFQNEAQLEKSRLLSDRFSAERPKGSFSTLEIQRTEQGDSAMYLCASRLSTSGREETQYFGPGTRLLVL.

The chain carries TRBV12-5 and TRBJ2-7; D possibly corresponds to TRBD1 (6 bases). The CDR3 runs 12 residues. From germline, CDR1 is LGHNT and CDR2 FRNRAP. Trimming cost V 9 bases and J 12 bases, with 21 bases left between them. CDR3 protein: CASSDRTGPLYF. The CDR3 DNA is TGTGCTAGCTCCGACAGGACTGGGCCCTTGTACTTC.

Within the sample, this clonotype is medium-sized. V usage is TRBV7-2 and J usage is TRBJ2-7; D possibly uses TRBD1 or TRBD2 (5 bases each). In germline, CDR1 is SGHTA, CDR2 FQGNSA. The V end lost 10 bases, the J end lost 0 bases, and 10 bases lay between the germline ends. The CDR3 contains 12 residues. The CDR3 sequence: CATRDASYEQYF. CDR3 coding DNA: TGTGCCACCCGGGACGCCTCCTACGAGCAGTACTTC.

This clonotype was seen ten or more times. The chain has TRBV28 and TRBJ1-1, with D maybe TRBD1 (5 bases). The V gene's germline CDR1 is MDHEN and CDR2 SYDVKM. Trimming shortened V by 1 base and J by 2 bases, and 8 bases separated the two germline ends. The CDR3 is made up of 14 amino acids. The CDR3 DNA is TGTGCCAGCAGTTTATTGGGGGGAAACACTGAAGCTTTCTTT. Translation gives CASSLLGGNTEAFF.

This clonotype was counted many times. The gene calls are TRBV19 and TRBJ1-5; 8 bases are shared with TRBD1. Germline V gives CDR1 LNHDA, CDR2 SQIVND (reference sequence). The trim removed 8 bases at V and 3 bases at J, leaving 6 bases unmatched. The CDR3 extends over 14 amino acids. Here the CDR3 reads CASCPTGVNQPQHF. As DNA, the CDR3 is TGTGCCAGTTGCCCGACAGGGGTCAATCAGCCCCAGCATTTT.

This clonotype occurred many times. The genes are TRBV6-5 and TRBJ1-5, with D unresolved. Germline V lookup: CDR1 MNHEY, CDR2 SVGAGI. The germline V and J ends were trimmed by 0 bases and 5 bases, with 5 bases remaining between them. The CDR3 is 13 residues long. The DNA of the CDR3 is TGTGCCAGCAGTTACTCAAGGGATCAGCCCCAGCATTTT. Its translation is CASSYSRDQPQHF.

This clonotype appeared many times. V usage is TRBV29-1 and J usage is TRBJ2-7, with 7 nucleotides matching TRBD2. This CDR3 is built from 14 residues. CDR1 SQVTM and CDR2 ANQGSEA come from the germline V gene. With 7 bases clipped from V and 2 bases from J, the junction kept 11 bases outside the gene matches. The chain's CDR3 is CSAEVGGGTYEQYF. DNA of the CDR3: TGCAGCGCTGAGGTTGGGGGGGGGACCTACGAGCAGTACTTC.

This clonotype was counted many times. The V and J genes are TRBV6-1 and TRBJ2-5; D perhaps matches TRBD2 (6 bases). There are 14 residues in the CDR3. Trimming left V 1 base short and J 3 bases short, with 9 bases between. Germline assignment: CDR1 MNHNS and CDR2 SASEGT. This chain's CDR3 is CASSEGWGEETQYF. Written as DNA, the CDR3 is TGTGCCAGCAGTGAAGGATGGGGGGAAGAGACCCAGTACTTC.

Ten or more counts support this clonotype. The rearrangement links TRBV2 to TRBJ1-2, with D perhaps TRBD1 (5 bases). CDR3 length equals 10 residues. With 11 bases removed from V and 8 bases from J, the gap between germline ends came to 12 bases. The germline V gene has CDR1 SNHLY and CDR2 FYNNEI. CDR3 residues: CALGGGGYTF. The CDR3 DNA follows: TGTGCCCTGGGGGGAGGCGGCTACACCTTC.

This clonotype has a count of ten or more. The chain carries TRBV4-2 and TRBJ2-7; D is uncertain. Per germline, CDR1 LGHNA and CDR2 YNFKEQ. The V end was cut by 0 bases, the J end by 5 bases, with 11 bases between. CDR3 length: 14 residues. The CDR3 here is CASSQETPPHEQYF. For the CDR3, the DNA is TGTGCCAGCAGCCAAGAGACTCCGCCCCACGAGCAGTACTTC.

Ten or more counts support this clonotype. The chain is built from TRBV30 and TRBJ2-3, with TRBD2 matching over 8 bases. Trimming cost V 2 bases and J 3 bases; bases outside gene matches: 4. This CDR3 spans 14 amino acids. CDR1 GTSNPN and CDR2 SVGIG come from the germline V gene (reference sequence). CDR3 region: CAWSKGGRTDTQYF. In DNA, the CDR3 is TGTGCCTGGAGTAAGGGCGGGAGGACAGATACGCAGTATTTT.

This chain links TRBV11-2 with TRBJ2-5, with 8 bases fitting TRBD1. Per the germline V gene, CDR1 is SGHAT and CDR2 is FQNNGV. This CDR3 has 15 residues. V shed 6 bases and J 9 bases; nucleotides not matched to a gene: 15. CDR3 region: CASSSLADRARAQYF. The DNA of the CDR3 is TGTGCCAGCAGTTCACTCGCGGACAGGGCCAGGGCCCAGTACTTC.

The rearrangement joins TRBV4-2 to TRBJ2-7, with D perhaps TRBD1 or TRBD2 (5 bases each). The CDR3 totals 16 residues. V was shortened by 0 bases and J by 2 bases, with 14 bases between the two germline ends. Germline V lookup: CDR1 LGHNA, CDR2 YNFKEQ. The CDR3 here is CASSQDLTGPPYEQYF. The CDR3 DNA sequence: TGTGCCAGCAGCCAAGATCTGACGGGGCCACCCTACGAGCAGTACTTC.

This clonotype was observed at least ten times. The V gene is TRBV15, the J gene TRBJ2-7; TRBD2 agrees at 8 bases. The germline V gene encodes CDR1 LNHNV and CDR2 YYDKDF (reference sequence). V was pared by 4 bases and J by 1 base, with 9 bases of the junction left unmatched. This CDR3 is built from 16 residues. The CDR3 bases are TGTGCCACCAGCAATGGCGGGAGGACCCCATCCTACGAGCAGTACTTC. Its translation: CATSNGGRTPSYEQYF.

This clonotype appeared many times. The chain combines TRBV12-3 or TRBV12-4 with TRBJ2-5; D not resolved. CDR3 length: 13 residues. Trimming removed 6 bases at V and 2 bases at J, with 10 bases between. For the CDR3, the DNA is TGTGCCAGCAGCCAACTTCTTCAAGAGACCCAGTACTTC. Translating it yields CASSQLLQETQYF.

Many counts were recorded for this clonotype. The gene calls are TRBV11-2 and TRBJ2-7; 9 bases match TRBD2. The CDR3 spans 14 residues. The germline V gene encodes CDR1 SGHAT and CDR2 FQNNGV. V shed 3 bases, J shed 0 bases, and the junction held 0 bases outside the gene matches. As DNA, the CDR3 is TGTGCCAGCAGCTTTAGCGGGAGCTCCTACGAGCAGTACTTC. Amino acids: CASSFSGSSYEQYF.

At least ten counts were recorded for this clonotype. V usage is TRBV5-1 and J usage is TRBJ1-1; D may be TRBD1 (6 bases). Per the germline V gene, CDR1 is SGHRS and CDR2 is YFSETQ. V was shortened by 2 bases and J by 0 bases, with 11 bases between the two germline ends. The CDR3 is 15 amino acids. The CDR3: CASSLSRGLNTEAFF. The CDR3 DNA reads as TGCGCCAGCAGCTTAAGTCGGGGGCTGAACACTGAAGCTTTCTTT.

This clonotype was recorded only once. The chain has TRBV28 and TRBJ2-7, with 9 bases matching TRBD1. The germline V gene has CDR1 MDHEN and CDR2 SYDVKM. The CDR3 spans 17 residues. Losses at the gene ends were 6 bases for V and 1 base for J; bases not matched to a gene: 13. This chain's CDR3 is CASSQDPPGTGSYEQYF. The CDR3 nucleotides read TGTGCCAGCAGCCAAGATCCCCCCGGGACAGGGTCCTACGAGCAGTACTTC.

This clonotype was observed many times. V usage is TRBV20-1 and J usage is TRBJ1-1; D ambiguous. The V gene's germline CDR1 is DFQATT and CDR2 SNEGSKA (reference sequence). This CDR3 is 11 amino acids long. CDR3 bases: TGCAGCTACAACTTGAACACTGAAGCTTTCTTT. This codes for CSYNLNTEAFF.

The chain is built from TRBV29-1 and TRBJ1-5, with no clear D. Per germline, CDR1 SQVTM and CDR2 ANQGSEA. This CDR3 contains 14 residues. V lost 4 bases, J lost 7 bases, and 17 bases lay in between. The CDR3 sequence: CSVVDKGSRQPQHF. In DNA form, the CDR3 reads TGCAGCGTTGTAGATAAGGGTTCGAGGCAGCCCCAGCATTTT.

The sample holds many counts of this clonotype. V is TRBV12-3 or TRBV12-4 and J is TRBJ2-3; 12 bases match TRBD2. V lost 2 bases to trimming and J lost 5 bases; unmatched junction nucleotides: 2. The CDR3 is 15 amino acids. The DNA of the CDR3 is TGTGCCAGCAGTTTACAACTAGCGGGAGGAGATACGCAGTATTTT. It yields the protein CASSLQLAGGDTQYF.

This clonotype was seen at least ten times. The chain has TRBV20-1 and TRBJ2-7; D perhaps matches TRBD2 (6 bases). Germline assignment: CDR1 DFQATT and CDR2 SNEGSKA (reference sequence). V shed 2 bases and J shed 6 bases, with 14 bases lying between them. The CDR3 sequence is 13 residues long. CDR3 loop: CSARRGGYVEQYF. The DNA for the CDR3 is TGCAGTGCTAGAAGGGGAGGTTATGTCGAGCAGTACTTC.

The rearrangement uses TRBV5-1 and TRBJ2-5; D unclear. Trimming took 1 base from V and 0 from J, leaving 10 bases between them. CDR3 length equals 15 residues. Germline V gives CDR1 SGHRS, CDR2 YFSETQ. The CDR3 reads CASSLFPGHQETQYF. The CDR3 DNA reads TGCGCCAGCAGCTTGTTCCCTGGACACCAAGAGACCCAGTACTTC.

The chain is built from TRBV20-1 and TRBJ2-5; D unclear. Trimming removed 3 bases from V and 5 bases from J, with 16 bases in between. Looked up from germline, CDR1 is DFQATT and CDR2 is SNEGSKA (reference sequence). CDR3 length equals 14 residues. The CDR3 sequence: CSARPDSGLETQYF. Written as DNA, the CDR3 is TGCAGTGCTAGGCCGGATTCGGGTCTGGAGACCCAGTACTTC.

This clonotype showed up many times. This rearrangement joins TRBV4-1 to TRBJ2-7; perhaps TRBD2 as D (7 bases). Trimming cost V 6 bases and J 5 bases, with 20 bases left between them. The CDR3 extends over 15 amino acids. Germline-derived CDR1 and CDR2 are MGHRA and YSYEKL. The CDR3 protein is CASRHNPGGADEQYF. DNA of the CDR3: TGCGCCAGCAGGCACAATCCGGGGGGCGCGGACGAGCAGTACTTC.